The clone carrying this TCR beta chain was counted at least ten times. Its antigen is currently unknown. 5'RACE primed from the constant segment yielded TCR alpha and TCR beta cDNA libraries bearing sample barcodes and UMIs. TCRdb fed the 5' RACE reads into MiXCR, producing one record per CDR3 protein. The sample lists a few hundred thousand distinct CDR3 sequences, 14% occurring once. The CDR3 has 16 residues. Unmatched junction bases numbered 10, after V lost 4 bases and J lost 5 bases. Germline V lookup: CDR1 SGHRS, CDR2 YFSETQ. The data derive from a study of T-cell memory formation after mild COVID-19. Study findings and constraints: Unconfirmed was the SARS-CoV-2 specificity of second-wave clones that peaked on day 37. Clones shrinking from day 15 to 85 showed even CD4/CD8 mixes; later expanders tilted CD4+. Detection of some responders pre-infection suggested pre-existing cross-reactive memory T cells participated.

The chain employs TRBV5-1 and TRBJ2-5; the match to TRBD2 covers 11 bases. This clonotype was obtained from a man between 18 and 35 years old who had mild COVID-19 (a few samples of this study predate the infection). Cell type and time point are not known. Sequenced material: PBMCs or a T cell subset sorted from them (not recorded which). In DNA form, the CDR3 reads TGCGCCAGCAGCCTGTCGGCTAGCGGGGGGATGGAGACCCAGTACTTC. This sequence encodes CASSLSASGGMETQYF.